This TCR beta chain came from a study of T cell clonotyping in hematopoietic cell transplantation. The study, taken as a whole, reports: Few recipient clonotypes overlapped donors; over 95% were de novo at given depth. CD4 and CD8 repertoire contributions could not be separated without sorting. Graft donor and pretransplant recipient Inverse Simpson Index values predicted broader posttransplant TCR diversity. Recipient TCR diversity dropped after transplant; expanded clonotypes rose from day 30 to 180.

Worth noting for this clone: What it binds is unknown.

Sequencing was performed with immunoSEQ multiplex PCR; in TCRdb, only in-frame clones are kept and a portion is missing. The sample has around 37,000 clones; approximately 95% are singletons. The V gene's germline CDR1 is GTSNPN and CDR2 SVGIG (reference sequence). The CDR3 is made up of 14 amino acids. V lost 2 bases and J 5 bases, leaving 12 bases between the germline ends. The chain has TRBV30 and TRBJ2-2; no clear D. The receptor's source is a man aged 30 to 39 in good health. Some clones in this sample may be carry-over from other donors' samples. Sequencing was done on a sample of peripheral blood mononuclear cells. DNA for the CDR3: TGTGCCTGGAGTAATCAACAGATAACCGGGGAGCTGTTTTTT. Protein sequence: CAWSNQQITGELFF.